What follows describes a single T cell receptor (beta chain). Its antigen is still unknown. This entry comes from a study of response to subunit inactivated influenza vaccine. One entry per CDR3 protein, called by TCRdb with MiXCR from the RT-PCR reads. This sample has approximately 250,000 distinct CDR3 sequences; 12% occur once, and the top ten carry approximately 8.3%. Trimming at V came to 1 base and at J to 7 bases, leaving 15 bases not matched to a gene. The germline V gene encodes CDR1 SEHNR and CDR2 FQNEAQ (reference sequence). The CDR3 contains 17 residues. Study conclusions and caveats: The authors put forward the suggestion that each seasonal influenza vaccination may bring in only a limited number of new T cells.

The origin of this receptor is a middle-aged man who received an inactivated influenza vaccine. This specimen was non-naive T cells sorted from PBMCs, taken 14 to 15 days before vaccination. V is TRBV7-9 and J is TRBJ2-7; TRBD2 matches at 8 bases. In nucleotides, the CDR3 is TGTGCCAGCAGCTTAGGCCCCGTGGTAGCGGGGTCGGGTGAGCAGTACTTC. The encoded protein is CASSLGPVVAGSGEQYF.